A single sample is the source of the 19 T cell receptor beta chains below, sequenced in a study of vaccination and CD4 T cells after COVID-19. Their target antigens are unknown. Indicated treatment: 10-day PBMC culture with coronavirus spike peptide pools or control peptides (ViraFEST assay). Oncomine TCR Beta short-read sequencing was applied to DNA from cultured CD4+ T cells. TCRdb fed the PCR reads into MiXCR, producing one record per CDR3 protein. The table records about 12,000 distinct CDR3 sequences, roughly 64% of them present only once. The sample was CD4+ T cells from blood, cultured in vitro. The receptors shown here come from a human donor who had recovered from COVID-19.

The chain has TRBV6-5 and TRBJ1-1; D may be TRBD1 (5 bases). V lost 0 bases and J lost 4, with 15 bases in between. Germline CDR1 reads MNHEY; CDR2 reads SVGAGI. The CDR3 spans 16 residues. For the CDR3, the DNA is TGTGCCAGCAGTTACTCGACGGACATCCCAGGCACTGAAGCTTTCTTT. Residues: CASSYSTDIPGTEAFF.

The rearrangement links TRBV7-2 to TRBJ2-1; no firm D call. The CDR3 loop spans 12 amino acids. The V and J ends lost 1 base and 9 bases respectively, with 7 bases between them. Germline loops: CDR1 SGHTA, CDR2 FQGNSA. The CDR3, as DNA: TGTGCCAGCAGCTTAGTGAATCTTGAGCAGTTCTTC. It is translated as CASSLVNLEQFF.

The V gene is TRBV7-2, the J gene TRBJ2-2; TRBD2 aligns across 11 bases. With 0 bases clipped from V and 6 bases from J, the junction kept 0 bases outside the gene matches. The germline gives CDR1 SGHTA, CDR2 FQGNSA. The CDR3 is 15 residues long. CDR3 residues: CASSLASGRAGELFF. CDR3 nucleotide sequence: TGTGCCAGCAGCTTAGCTAGCGGGAGGGCCGGGGAGCTGTTTTTT.

This clonotype has a handful of counts. The chain recombines TRBV19 with TRBJ1-5, with D unresolved. Germline loops: CDR1 LNHDA, CDR2 SQIVND (reference sequence). With 0 bases removed from V and 7 bases from J, the gap between germline ends came to 13 bases. The CDR3 totals 15 residues. CDR3 DNA sequence: TGTGCCAGTAGTATAGATCGGGGTTACGGACAGCCCCAGCATTTT. Translating it yields CASSIDRGYGQPQHF.

This rearrangement joins TRBV6-2 or TRBV6-3 to TRBJ2-4; 12 nucleotides line up with TRBD2. Germline values: CDR1 MNHEY, CDR2 SVGEGT. The V and J ends lost 8 bases and 2 bases, in that order; junction bases with no gene match: 7. The CDR3 has 16 residues. The CDR3 region has the DNA TGTGCCAGCCAACTAGCGGGGGGAAGGACCAAAAACATTCAGTACTTC. It yields the protein CASQLAGGRTKNIQYF.

CDR3 nucleotide sequence: TGTGCCAGCAGTAAGACAATAAGCTATGGCTACACCTTC. Protein sequence: CASSKTISYGYTF. This chain uses TRBV12-3 or TRBV12-4 with TRBJ1-2; D remains unclear. The CDR3 length is 13 residues. The V gene lost 5 bases and the J gene lost 4 bases, with 11 bases spanning the gap.

This sequence joins TRBV25-1 and TRBJ1-2, with unresolved D. Germline-derived CDR1 and CDR2 are MGHDK and SYGVNS. The ends were cut back, 3 bases at V and 8 bases at J, with 13 bases in the middle. The CDR3 consists of 13 residues. CDR3 sequence (DNA): TGTGCCAGCAGTGATCCGGGCCGTAGAGGCTACACCTTC. It yields the protein CASSDPGRRGYTF.

The CDR3 loop reads CASSTRDGTDTQYF. DNA for the CDR3: TGTGCCAGCAGTACCCGGGACGGCACAGATACGCAGTATTTT. The chain is built from TRBV6-1 and TRBJ2-3; D possibly uses TRBD1 or TRBD2 (5 bases each). This CDR3 contains 14 residues. Germline lookup yields CDR1 MNHNS and CDR2 SASEGT. Trimming took off 5 bases at V and 1 base at J, with 10 bases between the two ends.

The gene calls are TRBV7-2 and TRBJ2-7; TRBD2 aligns across 10 bases. CDR1 and CDR2 from the germline V gene are SGHTA and FQGNSA. The J segment lost 11 bases and the V segment lost 3 bases, leaving 7 bases of the junction unmatched. The CDR3 sequence is 13 residues long. In DNA, the CDR3 is TGTGCCAGCAGCTTCCGGCTAGCGGGAGAGGAGTACTTC. Protein sequence: CASSFRLAGEEYF.

The rearrangement uses TRBV6-1 and TRBJ1-3, with TRBD1 identical over 8 bases. Germline V gene data show CDR1 as MNHNS and CDR2 as SASEGT. This CDR3 comprises 17 residues. J lost 6 bases, V lost 7 bases, and 17 bases had no gene match. The CDR3 DNA follows: TGTGCCAGCATCTCTCCCGTGGGGGGACAGGAGCAAAACACCATATATTTT. It yields the protein CASISPVGGQEQNTIYF.

CDR3 residues: CASSSRGERNTGELFF. CDR3 nucleotide sequence: TGTGCCAGCAGCTCCAGGGGGGAAAGGAACACCGGGGAGCTGTTTTTT. This chain links TRBV6-2 or TRBV6-3 with TRBJ2-2, with D possibly being TRBD1 (7 bases). V shed 6 bases and J shed 1 base, with 15 bases lying between them. Germline lookup yields CDR1 MNHEY and CDR2 SVGEGT. This CDR3 comprises 16 residues.

V and J are TRBV7-8 and TRBJ1-2; D is ambiguous. This CDR3 region has 14 residues. Trimming took 5 bases from V and 2 from J, leaving 12 bases between them. The germline gives CDR1 SGHVS, CDR2 FQNEAQ. The CDR3 bases are TGTGCCAGCAGCCCTGCGGGCCTAAACTATGGCTACACCTTC. Its translation: CASSPAGLNYGYTF.

J is TRBJ1-5 and V is TRBV15, with D unclear. The germline V gene has CDR1 LNHNV and CDR2 YYDKDF (reference sequence). V lost 3 bases to trimming and J lost 5 bases, with 20 bases between them. This CDR3 is 17 amino acids long. This CDR3 is CATSSWERAASDQPQHF. CDR3 coding DNA: TGTGCCACCAGCAGTTGGGAGCGGGCGGCGTCGGATCAGCCCCAGCATTTT.

The rearrangement uses TRBV4-3 and TRBJ1-5; unclear D gene. Trimming stripped 1 base from V and 2 bases from J, with 9 bases between. Per the germline V gene, CDR1 is LGHNA and CDR2 is YSLEER. There are 15 residues in the CDR3. In nucleotides, the CDR3 is TGCGCCAGCAGCCAAGGATTCCAGGGCAATCAGCCCCAGCATTTT. It specifies CASSQGFQGNQPQHF.

J is TRBJ2-4 and V is TRBV7-2; D possibly matches TRBD1 or TRBD2 (5 bases each). This CDR3 is 14 amino acids long. Germline V gives CDR1 SGHTA, CDR2 FQGNSA. V dropped 3 bases and J dropped 4 bases, with 10 bases sitting between them. The CDR3 DNA follows: TGTGCCAGCAGCTTCGACAGCGGTAAAAACATTCAGTACTTC. It specifies CASSFDSGKNIQYF.

The count of this clonotype is one. The V and J genes are TRBV12-5 and TRBJ1-5; the D is unclear. The CDR3 is 17 amino acids. Trimming left V 6 bases short and J 0 bases short, with 18 bases between. Germline CDR1 and CDR2: LGHNT and FRNRAP. The chain's CDR3 is CASGPTAWGYSNQPQHF. In DNA, the CDR3 is TGTGCTAGTGGCCCTACAGCCTGGGGATATAGCAATCAGCCCCAGCATTTT.

The chain is built from TRBV20-1 and TRBJ2-7, with 7 positions matching TRBD1. The CDR3 is made up of 14 amino acids. The V and J ends lost 5 bases and 2 bases, in that order; junction bases with no gene match: 9. The germline CDR1 and CDR2 sequences are DFQATT and SNEGSKA (reference sequence). CDR3 residues: CSALSGTDTYEQYF. The CDR3 region has the DNA TGCAGTGCTCTATCCGGGACAGATACCTACGAGCAGTACTTC.

The chain carries TRBV7-2 and TRBJ1-1, with D perhaps matching TRBD1 (6 bases). This CDR3 region has 14 residues. Looked up from germline, CDR1 is SGHTA and CDR2 is FQGNSA. V gave up 8 bases and J gave up 6 bases, with 19 bases separating them. The CDR3 nucleotides read TGTGCCAGCGCTAAGGAGGACAGTAACCCTGAAGCTTTCTTT. It is translated as CASAKEDSNPEAFF.

In this sample, this clonotype turned up a few times. The rearrangement links TRBV24-1 to TRBJ2-2; 11 bases are shared with TRBD1. This CDR3 region has 19 residues. With V trimmed by 3 bases and J by 3 bases, 11 bases remained unmatched. The germline V gene encodes CDR1 KGHDR and CDR2 SFDVKD. The CDR3 protein is CATSDRSGQGARDTGELFF. In nucleotides, the CDR3 is TGTGCCACCAGTGATCGGAGTGGACAGGGGGCGCGAGACACCGGGGAGCTGTTTTTT.